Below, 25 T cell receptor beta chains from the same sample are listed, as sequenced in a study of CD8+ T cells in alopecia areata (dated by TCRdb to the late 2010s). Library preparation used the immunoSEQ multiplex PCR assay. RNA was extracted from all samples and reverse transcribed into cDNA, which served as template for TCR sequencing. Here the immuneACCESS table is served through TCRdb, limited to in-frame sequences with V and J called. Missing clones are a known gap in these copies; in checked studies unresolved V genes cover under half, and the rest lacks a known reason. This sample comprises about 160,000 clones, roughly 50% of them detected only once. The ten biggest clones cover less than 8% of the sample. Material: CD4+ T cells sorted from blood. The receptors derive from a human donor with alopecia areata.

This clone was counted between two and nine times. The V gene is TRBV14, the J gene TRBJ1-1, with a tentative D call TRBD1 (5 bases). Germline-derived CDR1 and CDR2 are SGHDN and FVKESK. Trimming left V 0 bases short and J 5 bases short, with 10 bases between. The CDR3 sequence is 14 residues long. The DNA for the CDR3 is TGTGCCAGCAGCCAAGAAGGGGCATGGACTGAAGCTTTCTTT. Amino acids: CASSQEGAWTEAFF.

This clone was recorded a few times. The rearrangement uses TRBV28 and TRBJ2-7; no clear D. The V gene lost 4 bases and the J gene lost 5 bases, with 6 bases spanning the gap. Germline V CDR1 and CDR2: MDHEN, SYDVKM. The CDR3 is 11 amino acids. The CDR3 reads CASSSNHEQYF. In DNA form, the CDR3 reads TGTGCCAGCAGTTCGAATCACGAGCAGTACTTC.

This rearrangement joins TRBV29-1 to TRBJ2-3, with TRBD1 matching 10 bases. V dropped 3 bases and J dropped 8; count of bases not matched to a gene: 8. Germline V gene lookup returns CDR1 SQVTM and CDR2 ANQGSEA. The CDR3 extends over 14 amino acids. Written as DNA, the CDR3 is TGCAGCGTTGAGGGGCGGGACAGGGGAACTACGCAGTATTTT. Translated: CSVEGRDRGTTQYF.

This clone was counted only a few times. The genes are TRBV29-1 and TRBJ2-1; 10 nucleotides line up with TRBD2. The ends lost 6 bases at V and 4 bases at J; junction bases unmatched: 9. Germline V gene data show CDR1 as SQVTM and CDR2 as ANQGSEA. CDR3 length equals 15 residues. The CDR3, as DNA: TGCAGCGTCCGTAGGACTAGCGGAGTTTACAATGAGCAGTTCTTC. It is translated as CSVRRTSGVYNEQFF.

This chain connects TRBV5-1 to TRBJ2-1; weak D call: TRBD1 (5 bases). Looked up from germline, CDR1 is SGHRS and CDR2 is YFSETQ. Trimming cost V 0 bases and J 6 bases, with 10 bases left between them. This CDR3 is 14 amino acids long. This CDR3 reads CASSLGQWGNEQFF. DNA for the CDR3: TGCGCCAGCAGCTTGGGACAGTGGGGCAATGAGCAGTTCTTC.

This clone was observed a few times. In DNA form, the CDR3 reads TGCAGCGTTGAAGTAATGGGAAGGGCGGACAATGTCGCCCTGTTGGAGACCCAGTACTTC. Amino acids: CSVEVMGRADNVALLETQYF. The V gene is TRBV29-1, the J gene TRBJ2-5, with D possibly matching TRBD1 (5 bases). V lost 1 base and J lost 5, with 32 bases in between. Germline V gene data show CDR1 as SQVTM and CDR2 as ANQGSEA. CDR3 size: 20 residues.

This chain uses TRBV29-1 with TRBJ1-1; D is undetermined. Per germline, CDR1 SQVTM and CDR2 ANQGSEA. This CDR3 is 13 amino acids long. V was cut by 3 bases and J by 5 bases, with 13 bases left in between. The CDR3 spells CSVDGGLGTEAFF. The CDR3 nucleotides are TGCAGCGTTGATGGAGGGCTGGGGACTGAAGCTTTCTTT.

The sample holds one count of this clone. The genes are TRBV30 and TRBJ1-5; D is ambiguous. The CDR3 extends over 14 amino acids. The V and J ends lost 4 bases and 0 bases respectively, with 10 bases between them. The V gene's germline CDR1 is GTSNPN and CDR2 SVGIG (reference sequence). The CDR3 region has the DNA TGTGCCTGGACGTCTGGGAATAGCAATCAGCCCCAGCATTTT. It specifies CAWTSGNSNQPQHF.

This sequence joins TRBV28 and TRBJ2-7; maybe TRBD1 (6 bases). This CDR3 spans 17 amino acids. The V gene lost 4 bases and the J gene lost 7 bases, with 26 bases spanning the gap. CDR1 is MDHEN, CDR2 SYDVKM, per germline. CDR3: CASSSSITDRYLGEQYF. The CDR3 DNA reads TGTGCCAGCAGTTCTAGCATTACCGACAGGTACTTGGGAGAGCAGTACTTC.

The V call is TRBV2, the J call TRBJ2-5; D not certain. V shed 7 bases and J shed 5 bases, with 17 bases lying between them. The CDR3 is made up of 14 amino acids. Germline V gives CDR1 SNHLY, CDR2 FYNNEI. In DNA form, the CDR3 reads TGTGCCAGCACCCTAGGACCCGGACGGGAGACCCAGTACTTC. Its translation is CASTLGPGRETQYF.

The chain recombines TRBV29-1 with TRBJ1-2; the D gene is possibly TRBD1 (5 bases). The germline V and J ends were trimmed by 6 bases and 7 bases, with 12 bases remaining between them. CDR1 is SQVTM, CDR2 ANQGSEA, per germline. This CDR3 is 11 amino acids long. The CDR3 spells CSVGGDGGYTF. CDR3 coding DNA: TGCAGCGTCGGAGGGGACGGTGGCTACACCTTC.

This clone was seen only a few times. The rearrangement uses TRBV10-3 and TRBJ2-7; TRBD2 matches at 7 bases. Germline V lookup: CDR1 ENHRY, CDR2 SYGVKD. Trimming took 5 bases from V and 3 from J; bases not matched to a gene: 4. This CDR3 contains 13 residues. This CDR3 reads CAISRDYGYEQYF. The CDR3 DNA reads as TGTGCCATCAGTAGGGACTACGGCTACGAGCAGTACTTC.

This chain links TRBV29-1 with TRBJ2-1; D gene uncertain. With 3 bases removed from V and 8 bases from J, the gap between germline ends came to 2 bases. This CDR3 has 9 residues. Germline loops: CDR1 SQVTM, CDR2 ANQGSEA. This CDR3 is CSVEDEQFF. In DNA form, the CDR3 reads TGCAGCGTTGAGGATGAGCAGTTCTTC.

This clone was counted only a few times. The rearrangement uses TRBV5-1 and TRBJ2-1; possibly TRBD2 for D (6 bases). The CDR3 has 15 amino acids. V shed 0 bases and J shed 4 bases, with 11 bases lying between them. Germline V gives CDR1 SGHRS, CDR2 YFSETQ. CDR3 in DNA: TGCGCCAGCAGCTTGGTACCTAGCGAGTACAATGAGCAGTTCTTC. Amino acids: CASSLVPSEYNEQFF.

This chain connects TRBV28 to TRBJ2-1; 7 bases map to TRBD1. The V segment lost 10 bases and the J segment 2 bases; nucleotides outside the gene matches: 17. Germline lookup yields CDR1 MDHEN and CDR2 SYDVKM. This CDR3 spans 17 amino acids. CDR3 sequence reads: CATTGPVGDSTYNEQFF. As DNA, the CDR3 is TGTGCCACCACGGGCCCCGTGGGGGACAGCACCTACAATGAGCAGTTCTTC.

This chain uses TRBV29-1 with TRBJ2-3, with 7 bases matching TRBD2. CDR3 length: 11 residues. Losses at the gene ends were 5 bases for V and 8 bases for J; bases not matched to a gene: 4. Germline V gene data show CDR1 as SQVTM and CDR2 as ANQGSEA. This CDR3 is CSVRSGATQYF. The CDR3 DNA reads TGCAGCGTTAGGAGCGGGGCTACGCAGTATTTT.

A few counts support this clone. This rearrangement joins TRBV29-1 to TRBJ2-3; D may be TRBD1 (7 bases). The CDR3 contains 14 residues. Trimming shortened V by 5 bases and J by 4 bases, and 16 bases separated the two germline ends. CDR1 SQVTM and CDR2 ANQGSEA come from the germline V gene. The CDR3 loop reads CSVHFSRGADTQYF. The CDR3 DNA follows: TGCAGCGTTCATTTCAGCAGGGGGGCAGATACGCAGTATTTT.

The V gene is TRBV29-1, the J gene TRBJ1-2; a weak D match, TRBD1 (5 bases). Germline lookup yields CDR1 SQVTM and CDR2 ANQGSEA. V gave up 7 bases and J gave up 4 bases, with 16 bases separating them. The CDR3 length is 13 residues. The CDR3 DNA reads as TGCAGCGCCTCCACGGGACTGCTCTATGGCTACACCTTC. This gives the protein CSASTGLLYGYTF.

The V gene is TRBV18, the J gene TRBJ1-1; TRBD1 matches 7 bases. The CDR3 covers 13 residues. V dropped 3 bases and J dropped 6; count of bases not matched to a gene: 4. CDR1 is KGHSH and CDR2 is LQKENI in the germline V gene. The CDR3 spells CASSPQGVAEAFF. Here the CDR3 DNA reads TGTGCCAGCTCACCTCAGGGGGTGGCTGAAGCTTTCTTT.

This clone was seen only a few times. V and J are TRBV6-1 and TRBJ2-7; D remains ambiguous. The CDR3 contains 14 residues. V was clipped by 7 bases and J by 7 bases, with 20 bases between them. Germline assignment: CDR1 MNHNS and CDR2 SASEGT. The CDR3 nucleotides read TGTGCCAGCACCGGTTCGCGGTACGCTCGGGAGCAGTACTTC. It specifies CASTGSRYAREQYF.

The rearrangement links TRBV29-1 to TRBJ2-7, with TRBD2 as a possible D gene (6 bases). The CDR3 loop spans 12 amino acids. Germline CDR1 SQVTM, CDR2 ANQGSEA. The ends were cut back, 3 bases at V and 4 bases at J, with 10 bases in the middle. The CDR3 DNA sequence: TGCAGCGTTGAGGAGGCGGGATACGAGCAGTACTTC. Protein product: CSVEEAGYEQYF.

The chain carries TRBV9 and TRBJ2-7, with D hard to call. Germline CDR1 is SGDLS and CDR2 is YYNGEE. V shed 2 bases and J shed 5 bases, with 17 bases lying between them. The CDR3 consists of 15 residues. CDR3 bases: TGTGCCAGCAGCGTGGGTCCGGAACGATCCCACGAGCAGTACTTC. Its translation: CASSVGPERSHEQYF.

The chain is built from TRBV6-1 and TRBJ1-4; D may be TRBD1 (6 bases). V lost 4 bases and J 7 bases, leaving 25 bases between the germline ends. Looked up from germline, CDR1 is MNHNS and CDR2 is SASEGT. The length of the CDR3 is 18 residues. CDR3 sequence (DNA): TGTGCCAGCAGTGCCCCGTCGCTACAGGGCCGAAGCGGTGAAAAACTGTTTTTT. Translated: CASSAPSLQGRSGEKLFF.

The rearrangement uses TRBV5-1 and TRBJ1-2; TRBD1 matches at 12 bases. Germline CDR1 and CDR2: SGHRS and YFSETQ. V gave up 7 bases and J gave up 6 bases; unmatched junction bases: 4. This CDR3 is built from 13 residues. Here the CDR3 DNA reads TGCGCCAGCGGGGGACAGGGGGCGGATGGCTACACCTTC. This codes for CASGGQGADGYTF.

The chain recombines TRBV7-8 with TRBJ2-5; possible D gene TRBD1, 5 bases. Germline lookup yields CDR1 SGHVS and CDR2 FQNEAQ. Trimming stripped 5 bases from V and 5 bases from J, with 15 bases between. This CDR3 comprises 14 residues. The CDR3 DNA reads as TGTGCCAGCAGCACCAGGGTTCGGAAGGAGACCCAGTACTTC. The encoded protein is CASSTRVRKETQYF.